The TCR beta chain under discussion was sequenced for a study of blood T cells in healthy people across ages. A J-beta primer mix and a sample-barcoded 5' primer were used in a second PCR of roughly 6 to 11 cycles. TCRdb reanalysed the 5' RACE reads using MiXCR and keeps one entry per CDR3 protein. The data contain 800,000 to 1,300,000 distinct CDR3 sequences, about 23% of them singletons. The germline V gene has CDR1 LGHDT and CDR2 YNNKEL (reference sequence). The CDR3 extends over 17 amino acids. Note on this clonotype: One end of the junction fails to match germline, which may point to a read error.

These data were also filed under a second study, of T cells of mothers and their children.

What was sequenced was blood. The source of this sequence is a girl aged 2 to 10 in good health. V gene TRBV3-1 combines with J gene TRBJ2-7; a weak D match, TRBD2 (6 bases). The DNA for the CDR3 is TGTGCCAGCAGCAAAGAGGAGGGAAGCGGAGAGGCCTACGAGCAGTACTTC. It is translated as CASSKEEGSGEAYEQYF.